Following are 2 T cell receptor beta chains from one sample sequenced in a study of blood T cell repertoires in COVID-19. Only in-frame clones appear in the TCRdb table, and some are missing; sequencing was by immunoSEQ multiplex PCR. This sample has 250,000 to 300,000 clones; 83% occur once, and the top ten carry roughly 4.6%. The sequenced sample consisted of peripheral blood. The receptors come from a man between 60 and 75 years old who had recovered from COVID-19.

J is TRBJ2-7 and V is TRBV18, with no clear D. The germline CDR1 and CDR2 sequences are KGHSH and LQKENI. The CDR3 totals 15 residues. Trimming stripped 0 bases from V and 2 bases from J, with 11 bases between. CDR3 residues: CASSPPSASPYEQYF. CDR3 sequence (DNA): TGTGCCAGCTCACCACCGTCAGCGAGCCCCTACGAGCAGTACTTC.

This rearrangement joins TRBV27 to TRBJ1-2, with a tentative D call TRBD1 (6 bases). The CDR3 contains 17 residues. Germline loops: CDR1 MNHEY, CDR2 SMNVEV (reference sequence). V was shortened by 5 bases and J by 3 bases, with 22 bases between the two germline ends. CDR3 nucleotide sequence: TGTGCCAGCAGTGTAAGCGTTGGGGGCAGGGCTTACTATGGCTACACCTTC. Protein sequence: CASSVSVGGRAYYGYTF.